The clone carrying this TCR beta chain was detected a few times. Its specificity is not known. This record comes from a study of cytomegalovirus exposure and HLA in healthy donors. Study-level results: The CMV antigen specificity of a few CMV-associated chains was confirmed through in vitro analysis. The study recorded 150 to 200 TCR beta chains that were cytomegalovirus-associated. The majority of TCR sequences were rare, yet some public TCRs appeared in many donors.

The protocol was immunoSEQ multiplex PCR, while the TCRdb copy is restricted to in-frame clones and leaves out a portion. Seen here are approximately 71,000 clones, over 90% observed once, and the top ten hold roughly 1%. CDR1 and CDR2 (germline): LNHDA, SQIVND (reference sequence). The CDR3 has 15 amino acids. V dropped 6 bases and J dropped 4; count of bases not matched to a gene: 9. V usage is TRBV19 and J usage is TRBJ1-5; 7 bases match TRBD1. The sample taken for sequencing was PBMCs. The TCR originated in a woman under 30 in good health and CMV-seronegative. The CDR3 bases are TGTGCCAGTAGGAGGGAGACAGGGACTAATCAGCCCCAGCATTTT. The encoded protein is CASRRETGTNQPQHF.